Below, 6 T cell receptor beta chains from the same sample are listed, as sequenced in a study of high-grade serous ovarian cancer treatment subgroups. The tumor samples were collected prior to definitive surgery or chemotherapy. Only in-frame clones appear in the TCRdb table, and some are missing; sequencing was by immunoSEQ multiplex PCR. Here the sample spans about 12,000 clones, roughly 88% being singletons. The source material was tumor tissue. The receptors were gathered from a human donor with high-grade serous ovarian cancer.

The chain joins TRBV5-5 to TRBJ1-2; no clear D gene. The germline gives CDR1 SGHKS, CDR2 YYEKEE (reference sequence). V was pared by 0 bases and J by 2 bases, with 5 bases between. CDR3 length: 13 residues. CDR3 protein: CASSLEANYGYTF. The CDR3 DNA is TGTGCCAGCAGCTTGGAGGCCAACTATGGCTACACCTTC.

This rearrangement joins TRBV6-1 to TRBJ1-1; the D is unclear. Trimming stripped 4 bases from V and 8 bases from J, with 8 bases between. CDR1 is MNHNS, CDR2 SASEGT, per germline. The CDR3 sequence is 11 residues long. Here the CDR3 reads CASSGATEAFF. CDR3 DNA sequence: TGTGCCAGCAGTGGAGCTACAGAAGCTTTCTTT.

CDR3 in amino acids: CASSISGGQNQPQHF. The CDR3 DNA is TGTGCCAGTAGTATATCGGGGGGGCAGAATCAGCCCCAGCATTTT. The chain uses TRBV19 and TRBJ1-5; a weak D match, TRBD1 (6 bases). With 2 bases removed from V and 4 bases from J, the gap between germline ends came to 12 bases. CDR1 LNHDA and CDR2 SQIVND come from the germline V gene (reference sequence). The CDR3 loop spans 15 amino acids.

J is TRBJ1-1 and V is TRBV7-2; 8 bases fit TRBD1. V trimming: 3 bases; J trimming: 5 bases; junction bases outside the gene matches: 8. The CDR3 is 15 residues long. Per the germline V gene, CDR1 is SGHTA and CDR2 is FQGNSA. The CDR3, as DNA: TGTGCCAGCAGCTTGAACACAGGGGGGGAGACTGAAGCTTTCTTT. Protein: CASSLNTGGETEAFF.

The CDR3 sequence is CASSLLGQGSTGELFF. The CDR3 DNA is TGTGCCAGCAGCTTGTTGGGACAGGGTTCCACCGGGGAGCTGTTTTTT. J is TRBJ2-2 and V is TRBV5-6; 9 nucleotides agree with TRBD1. The germline V gene encodes CDR1 SGHDT and CDR2 YYEEEE. The V and J ends lost 1 base and 4 bases, in that order; junction bases with no gene match: 5. The CDR3 runs 16 residues.

This chain joins TRBV5-6 and TRBJ2-7, with 8 bases matching TRBD2. Germline values: CDR1 SGHDT, CDR2 YYEEEE. V lost 4 bases and J lost 2; bases outside the gene matches: 8. CDR3 length: 15 residues. Here the CDR3 DNA reads TGTGCCAGCAGCCTTACTAGCGGAGCCACCTACGAGCAGTACTTC. Translation gives CASSLTSGATYEQYF.